The text below deals with one TCR beta chain. V was clipped by 8 bases and J by 7 bases; unmatched bases: 8. This CDR3 contains 14 residues. Per the germline V gene, CDR1 is KGHDR and CDR2 is SFDVKD. The table came from immunoSEQ multiplex PCR; TCRdb's copy has only in-frame clones and leaves some out. Of 240,000 or so clones in the sample, approximately 90% were seen once. The data belong to a study of blood T cell repertoires in COVID-19. Overall study: Samples taken during acute and convalescent COVID-19 were collected in the United States, Italy and Spain.

The rearrangement uses TRBV24-1 and TRBJ2-1; 9 nucleotides line up with TRBD2. What was sequenced was peripheral blood. This receptor was taken from a man in his 60s who had recovered from COVID-19. DNA of the CDR3: TGTGCCACCAAGGTAGCGGGGGCCAGGAATGAGCAGTTCTTC. Protein: CATKVAGARNEQFF.